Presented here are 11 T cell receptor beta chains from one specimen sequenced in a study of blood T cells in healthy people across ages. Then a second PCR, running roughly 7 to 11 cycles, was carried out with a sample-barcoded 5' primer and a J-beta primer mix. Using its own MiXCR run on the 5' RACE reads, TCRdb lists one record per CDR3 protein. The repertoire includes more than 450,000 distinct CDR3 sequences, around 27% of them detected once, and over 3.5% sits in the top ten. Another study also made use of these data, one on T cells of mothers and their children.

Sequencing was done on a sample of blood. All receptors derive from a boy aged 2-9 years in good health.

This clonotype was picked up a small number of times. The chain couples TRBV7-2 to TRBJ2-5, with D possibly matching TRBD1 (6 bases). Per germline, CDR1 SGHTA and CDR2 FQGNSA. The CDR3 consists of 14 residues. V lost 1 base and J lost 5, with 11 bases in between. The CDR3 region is CASSLGGPAETQYF. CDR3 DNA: TGTGCCAGCAGCTTAGGGGGGCCCGCGGAGACCCAGTACTTC.

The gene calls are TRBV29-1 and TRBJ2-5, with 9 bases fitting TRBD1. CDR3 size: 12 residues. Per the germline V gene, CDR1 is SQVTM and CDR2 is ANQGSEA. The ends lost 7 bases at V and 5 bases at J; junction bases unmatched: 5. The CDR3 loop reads CSAAGQGETQYF. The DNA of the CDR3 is TGCAGCGCCGCAGGACAGGGGGAGACCCAGTACTTC. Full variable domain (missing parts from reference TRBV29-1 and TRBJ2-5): SAVISQKPSRDICQRGTSLTIQCQVDSQVTMMFWYRQQPGQSLTLIATANQGSEATYESGFVIDKFPISRPNLTFSTLTVSNMSPEDSSIYLCSAAGQGETQYFGPGTRLLVL.

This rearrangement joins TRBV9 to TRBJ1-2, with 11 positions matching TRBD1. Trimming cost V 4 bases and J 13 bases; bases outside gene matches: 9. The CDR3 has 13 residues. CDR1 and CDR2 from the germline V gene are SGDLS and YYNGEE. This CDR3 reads CASSPGQGVSRTF. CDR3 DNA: TGTGCCAGCAGCCCGGGACAGGGGGTTAGTCGCACCTTC.

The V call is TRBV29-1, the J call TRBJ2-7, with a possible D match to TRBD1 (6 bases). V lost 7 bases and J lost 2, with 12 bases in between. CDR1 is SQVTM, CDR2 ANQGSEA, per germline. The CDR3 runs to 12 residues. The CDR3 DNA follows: TGCAGCGGGGGTGGGGGCCCCTACGAGCAGTACTTC. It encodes CSGGGGPYEQYF.

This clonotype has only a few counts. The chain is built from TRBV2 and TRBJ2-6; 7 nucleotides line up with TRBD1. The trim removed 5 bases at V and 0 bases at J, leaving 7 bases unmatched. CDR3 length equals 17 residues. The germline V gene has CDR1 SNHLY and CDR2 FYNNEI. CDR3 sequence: CASSYDREASGANVLTF. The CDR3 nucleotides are TGTGCCAGCAGTTACGACAGGGAAGCCTCTGGGGCCAACGTCCTGACTTTC.

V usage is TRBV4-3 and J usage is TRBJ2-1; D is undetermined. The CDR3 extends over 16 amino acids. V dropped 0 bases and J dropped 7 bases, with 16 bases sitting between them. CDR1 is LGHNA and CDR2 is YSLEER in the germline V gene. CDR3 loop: CASSQDLSAPPNEQFF. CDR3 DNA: TGCGCCAGCAGCCAAGATTTAAGCGCCCCGCCGAATGAGCAGTTCTTC.

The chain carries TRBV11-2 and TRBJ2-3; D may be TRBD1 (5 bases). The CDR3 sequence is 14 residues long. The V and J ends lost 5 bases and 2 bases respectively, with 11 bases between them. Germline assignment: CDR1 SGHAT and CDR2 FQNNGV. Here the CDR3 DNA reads TGTGCCAGCAGCGAAGGGGCGGTCACAGATACGCAGTATTTT. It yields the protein CASSEGAVTDTQYF.

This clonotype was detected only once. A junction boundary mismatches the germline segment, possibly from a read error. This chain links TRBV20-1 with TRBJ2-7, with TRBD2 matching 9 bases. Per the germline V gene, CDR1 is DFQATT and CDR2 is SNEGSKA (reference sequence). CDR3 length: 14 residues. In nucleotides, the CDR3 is TGCGGTGCTGCCAGCGGGGGGCTCTCCTACGAGCAGTACTTC. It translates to CGAASGGLSYEQYF.

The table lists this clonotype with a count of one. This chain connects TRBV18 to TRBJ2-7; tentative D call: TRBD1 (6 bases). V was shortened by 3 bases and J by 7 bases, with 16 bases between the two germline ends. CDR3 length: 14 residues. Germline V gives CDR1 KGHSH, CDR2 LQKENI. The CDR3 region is CASSPTGQEGEQYF. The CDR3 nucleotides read TGTGCCAGCTCACCCACGGGACAAGAGGGGGAGCAGTACTTC.

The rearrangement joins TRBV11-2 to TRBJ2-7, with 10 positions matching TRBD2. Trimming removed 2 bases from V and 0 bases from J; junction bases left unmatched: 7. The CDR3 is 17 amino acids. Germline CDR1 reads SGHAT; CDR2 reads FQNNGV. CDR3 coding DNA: TGTGCCAGCAGCTTAAGGCCTAGCGGGGGTCCCTCCTACGAGCAGTACTTC. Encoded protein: CASSLRPSGGPSYEQYF.

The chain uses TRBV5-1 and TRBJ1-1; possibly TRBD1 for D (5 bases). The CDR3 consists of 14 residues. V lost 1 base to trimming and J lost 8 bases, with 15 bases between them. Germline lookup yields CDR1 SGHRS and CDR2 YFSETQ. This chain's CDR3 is CASSLSPSRQEAFF. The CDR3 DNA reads TGCGCCAGCAGCTTGTCCCCTTCAAGACAGGAAGCTTTCTTT. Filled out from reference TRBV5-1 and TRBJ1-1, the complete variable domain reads KAGVTQTPRYLIKTRGQQVTLSCSPISGHRSVSWYQQTPGQGLQFLFEYFSETQRNKGNFPGRFSGRQFSNSRSEMNVSTLELGDSALYLCASSLSPSRQEAFFGQGTRLTVV.